The TCR beta chain described here comes from a study of control samples from healthy donors and cancer patients. The CDR3 has 11 amino acids. Trimming removed 6 bases from V and 4 bases from J, with 4 bases in between. Per germline, CDR1 MDHEN and CDR2 SYDVKM. Produced via immunoSEQ multiplex PCR; TCRdb's table is partial and in-frame only. The data show some 200,000 clones, 85% to 95% seen once. Specimen: blood. The sequence was obtained from a middle-aged man in good health. This chain links TRBV28 with TRBJ1-5; no definite D call. Here the CDR3 DNA reads TGTGCCAGCAGGACAAATCAGCCCCAGCATTTT. It is translated as CASRTNQPQHF. The entire variable domain, with the rest obtained from reference TRBV28 and TRBJ1-5, is as follows: DVKVTQSSRYLVKRTGEKVFLECVQDMDHENMFWYRQDPGLGLRLIYFSYDVKMKEKGDIPEGYSVSREKKERFSLILESASTNQTSMYLCASRTNQPQHFGDGTRLSIL.